The clone carrying this TCR beta chain was counted ten times or more. This record comes from a study of T cells in Graves' hyperthyroidism and ophthalmopathy. At the level of the study: Peripheral blood sampling occurred at initial diagnosis, before any treatment.

RNA transcripts served as the template for amplifying TCR beta CDR3 regions. TCR CDR3 underwent first-round RT-PCR with the HTBI primer set. TCRdb reprocessed the multiplex PCR reads via MiXCR and lists one record per CDR3 protein. In the table there are under 350,000 distinct CDR3 sequences, around a sixth of which are singletons. CDR3 length: 12 amino acids. Trimming shortened V by 6 bases and J by 7 bases, and 10 bases separated the two germline ends. This rearrangement joins TRBV12-3 or TRBV12-4 to TRBJ2-1; D call uncertain. The sequencing input was blood. This sequence was found in a woman in her fifties or sixties with Graves' hyperthyroidism. The CDR3 DNA follows: TGTGCCAGCAGGAGGAACCTTAATGAGCAGTTCTTC. This codes for CASRRNLNEQFF.